Below are 16 T cell receptor beta chains sequenced from a single sample in a study of control samples from healthy donors and cancer patients. Method: immunoSEQ multiplex PCR; TCRdb's copy keeps in-frame clones and lacks some. The table lists 75,000 to 90,000 clones, more than 70% of them singletons. Sequenced: blood. Source of these receptors: a middle-aged woman in good health.

As DNA, the CDR3 is TGTGCCAGCAGTGAGACCCAGGGAAGACGGAGGGGAAACACCATATATTTT. Translated: CASSETQGRRRGNTIYF. The rearrangement uses TRBV2 and TRBJ1-3; tentatively, D is TRBD1 (5 bases). Deletions cut 3 bases from V and 4 bases from J, with 19 bases between. CDR3 length: 17 residues. Germline values: CDR1 SNHLY, CDR2 FYNNEI.

CDR3 nucleotide sequence: TGTGCCAGCAGTTACGGAGACTCGAACACCGGGGAGCTGTTTTTT. It encodes CASSYGDSNTGELFF. This chain uses TRBV6-5 with TRBJ2-2; no reliable D call. Deletions cut 2 bases from V and 0 bases from J, with 7 bases between. The length of the CDR3 is 15 residues. CDR1 MNHEY and CDR2 SVGAGI come from the germline V gene.

This chain links TRBV19 with TRBJ2-7; 9 nucleotides agree with TRBD1. Germline-derived CDR1 and CDR2 are LNHDA and SQIVND (reference sequence). V shed 5 bases, J shed 3 bases, and the junction held 2 bases outside the gene matches. The CDR3 runs to 13 residues. Here the CDR3 DNA reads TGTGCCAGTAGTTTGGGACAGGGCTACGAGCAGTACTTC. Its protein is CASSLGQGYEQYF. Full variable domain (outside the CDR3, taken from reference TRBV19 and TRBJ2-7): DGGITQSPKYLFRKEGQNVTLSCEQNLNHDAMYWYRQDPGQGLRLIYYSQIVNDFQKGDIAEGYSVSREKKESFPLTVTSAQKNPTAFYLCASSLGQGYEQYFGPGTRLTVT.

The chain joins TRBV29-1 to TRBJ2-7; D is ambiguous. From germline, CDR1 is SQVTM and CDR2 ANQGSEA. There are 10 residues in the CDR3. The V end was cut by 8 bases, the J end by 5 bases, with 10 bases between. In nucleotides, the CDR3 is TGCAGCTGCGTGGTCGACGAGCAGTACTTC. Translated, it gives CSCVVDEQYF.

The rearrangement joins TRBV18 to TRBJ2-5, with 9 positions matching TRBD2. Germline V CDR1 and CDR2: KGHSH, LQKENI. This CDR3 comprises 15 residues. The trim removed 2 bases at V and 2 bases at J, leaving 3 bases unmatched. The CDR3 DNA reads as TGTGCCAGCTCACCATCAGCGGGGGGTCAAGAGACCCAGTACTTC. Translating it yields CASSPSAGGQETQYF.

The gene calls are TRBV11-3 and TRBJ2-7; TRBD1 or TRBD2 may be the D gene (6 bases each). V shed 3 bases and J shed 2 bases, with 11 bases lying between them. This CDR3 is 14 amino acids long. CDR1 and CDR2 (germline): SGHNT, YENEEA. The DNA of the CDR3 is TGTGCCAGCAGCTTGGGGGGCAAAACCTACGAGCAGTACTTC. The encoded protein is CASSLGGKTYEQYF.

The chain is built from TRBV4-1 and TRBJ2-1; 12 bases line up with TRBD1. The V segment lost 4 bases and the J segment 5 bases; nucleotides outside the gene matches: 9. In germline, CDR1 is MGHRA, CDR2 YSYEKL. The CDR3 is 17 amino acids. DNA of the CDR3: TGCGCCAGCAGCCCCGGGACAGGGGGCTTCTCTGACAATGAGCAGTTCTTC. Translation: CASSPGTGGFSDNEQFF.

V usage is TRBV19 and J usage is TRBJ2-7; D remains ambiguous. Germline V gene sequence: CDR1 LNHDA, CDR2 SQIVND (reference sequence). The CDR3 is 15 residues long. With 3 bases removed from V and 1 base from J, the gap between germline ends came to 13 bases. The CDR3 nucleotides read TGTGCCAGTAGTATCGGCGGATCCGTATCCTACGAGCAGTACTTC. Protein: CASSIGGSVSYEQYF.

This clone appeared a few times. The chain employs TRBV15 and TRBJ1-2, with D tentatively TRBD1 (5 bases). Between the trimmed V and J ends, which lost 0 bases and 3 bases, there was a span of 8 bases. The V gene's germline CDR1 is LNHNV and CDR2 YYDKDF (reference sequence). There are 14 residues in the CDR3. This chain's CDR3 is CATSRDRGDYGYTF. CDR3 nucleotides: TGTGCCACCAGCAGAGATCGGGGGGACTATGGCTACACCTTC.

This clone was observed a few times. The J gene is TRBJ1-2, the V gene TRBV9; TRBD1 might be the D (5 bases). Trimming pared 0 bases from V and 3 bases from J, leaving 12 bases between. The CDR3 is 15 amino acids. Germline V gives CDR1 SGDLS, CDR2 YYNGEE. The CDR3, as DNA: TGTGCCAGCAGCGTAGAAGGGACCGGGGACTATGGCTACACCTTC. It yields the protein CASSVEGTGDYGYTF.

The V call is TRBV25-1, the J call TRBJ2-5; no firm D call. This CDR3 contains 14 residues. From germline, CDR1 is MGHDK and CDR2 SYGVNS. Trimming stripped 0 bases from V and 5 bases from J, with 10 bases between. CDR3 sequence: CASSEYDGVETQYF. As DNA, the CDR3 is TGTGCCAGCAGTGAATATGATGGGGTGGAGACCCAGTACTTC.

The chain joins TRBV9 to TRBJ1-2; maybe TRBD1 (6 bases). The germline CDR1 and CDR2 sequences are SGDLS and YYNGEE. CDR3 length: 15 amino acids. Trimming shortened V by 0 bases and J by 4 bases, and 13 bases separated the two germline ends. Here the CDR3 reads CASSVGTERGYGYTF. The CDR3 nucleotides are TGTGCCAGCAGCGTAGGGACAGAAAGGGGCTATGGCTACACCTTC.

This clone was counted between two and nine times. J is TRBJ2-2 and V is TRBV30, with 14 bases matching TRBD2. The J segment lost 1 base and the V segment lost 3 bases, leaving 4 bases of the junction unmatched. This CDR3 spans 17 amino acids. Germline CDR1 reads GTSNPN; CDR2 reads SVGIG (reference sequence). The CDR3 DNA reads as TGTGCCTGGAGCAGACTAGCGGGGGGGAAGAACACCGGGGAGCTGTTTTTT. Its translation: CAWSRLAGGKNTGELFF.

The chain is built from TRBV21-1 and TRBJ1-1. TRBV21-1 is a pseudogene segment. This CDR3 is 12 amino acids long. The CDR3, as DNA: TGTGCCAGCAGCAAGCGATACACTGAAGCTTTCTTT. Amino acids: CASSKRYTEAFF.

The V and J genes are TRBV25-1 and TRBJ1-2, with 8 bases fitting TRBD1. From germline, CDR1 is MGHDK and CDR2 SYGVNS. The junction had 3 bases not matched to a gene; V was cut back by 4 bases and J by 5 bases. CDR3 size: 13 residues. The chain's CDR3 is CASSGDRRYGYTF. The DNA of the CDR3 is TGTGCCAGCAGTGGGGACAGGAGATATGGCTACACCTTC.

The rearrangement links TRBV29-1 to TRBJ1-1, with D perhaps TRBD1 (6 bases). V was pared by 3 bases and J by 2 bases, with 10 bases between. Germline-derived CDR1 and CDR2 are SQVTM and ANQGSEA. The CDR3 consists of 13 residues. The CDR3 coding sequence is TGCAGCGTTGACAGGGGCCCTAACACTGAAGCTTTCTTT. It is translated as CSVDRGPNTEAFF.